This T cell receptor beta chain is from a study of T cells in Graves' hyperthyroidism and ophthalmopathy. Overall study results and limits: Model-based prediction identified ophthalmopathy a median around seven months prior to its onset.

Ophthalmopathy cases scored 3 or more on the Clinical Activity Score and 4 or more on NOSPECS grade, with duration below 3 months. Uncontrolled infections, other autoimmune diseases, pregnancy or lactation led to exclusion of patients. This clonotype was seen ten or more times. Its antigen remains unknown. There were TCR beta CDR3 regions amplified from RNA transcripts. HTBI primers were the set used in a first-round RT-PCR of the TCR CDR3. One entry per CDR3 protein results from TCRdb running MiXCR on the multiplex PCR reads. The sample yields a few hundred thousand distinct CDR3 sequences, about 17% seen once. V lost 3 bases and J lost 5; bases outside the gene matches: 4. The CDR3 is 13 amino acids. Per the germline V gene, CDR1 is SGHKS and CDR2 is YYEKEE (reference sequence).

This TCR came from a woman aged 60-70 years with Graves' ophthalmopathy. V is TRBV5-5 and J is TRBJ1-1; 7 nucleotides align to TRBD1. Sequencing used blood. For the CDR3, the DNA is TGTGCCAGCAGCTCAGGGGGATGGACTGAAGCTTTCTTT. It yields the protein CASSSGGWTEAFF.